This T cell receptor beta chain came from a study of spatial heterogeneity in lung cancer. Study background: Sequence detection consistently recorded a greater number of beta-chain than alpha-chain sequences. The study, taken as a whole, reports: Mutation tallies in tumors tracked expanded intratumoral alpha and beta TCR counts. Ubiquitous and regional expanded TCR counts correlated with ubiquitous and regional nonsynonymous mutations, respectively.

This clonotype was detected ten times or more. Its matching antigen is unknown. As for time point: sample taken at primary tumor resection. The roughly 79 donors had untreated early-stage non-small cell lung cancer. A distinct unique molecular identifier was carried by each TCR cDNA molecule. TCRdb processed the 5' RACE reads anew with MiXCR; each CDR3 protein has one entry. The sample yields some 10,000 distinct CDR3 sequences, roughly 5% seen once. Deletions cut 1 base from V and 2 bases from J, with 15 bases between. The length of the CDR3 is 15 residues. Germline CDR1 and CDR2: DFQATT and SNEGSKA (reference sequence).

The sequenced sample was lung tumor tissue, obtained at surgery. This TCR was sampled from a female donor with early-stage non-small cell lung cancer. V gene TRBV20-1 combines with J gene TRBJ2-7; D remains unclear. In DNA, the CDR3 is TGCAGTGCTAGAGTTCCCTGGGCGGTGACCTACGAGCAGTACTTC. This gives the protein CSARVPWAVTYEQYF.